This TCR beta chain comes out of a study of human T cells and chemical hapten exposure. This clonotype has ten or more counts. Described time point: patch test 2, 6 weeks after DPC sensitization. Treatment reported: therapeutic diphenylcyclopropenone sensitization with weekly scalp DPC. CDR1 is SGHAT and CDR2 is FQNNGV in the germline V gene. This CDR3 is 15 amino acids long. V shed 2 bases and J 4 bases; nucleotides not matched to a gene: 6. In the source study's methods: Per sample, the median was about 95,000 TCRs, with values from roughly 23,000 to 700,000. Using its own MiXCR run on the RACE reads, TCRdb lists one record per CDR3 protein. The V and J calls were determined by TCRdb, not by the authors. Seen here are some 88,000 distinct CDR3 sequences, 11% observed once, and the top ten hold roughly 2.3%.

This sequence originates from a middle-aged man with alopecia areata. Some clones in this sample may be carry-over from other donors' samples. Sequences were derived from whole blood, sampled in connection with sensitization to the hapten diphenylcyclopropenone (DPC). This chain links TRBV11-2 with TRBJ1-1, with 8 bases fitting TRBD1. Written as DNA, the CDR3 is TGTGCCAGCAGCTTAAATACAGGGGGATCCACTGAAGCTTTCTTT. Translated, it gives CASSLNTGGSTEAFF.